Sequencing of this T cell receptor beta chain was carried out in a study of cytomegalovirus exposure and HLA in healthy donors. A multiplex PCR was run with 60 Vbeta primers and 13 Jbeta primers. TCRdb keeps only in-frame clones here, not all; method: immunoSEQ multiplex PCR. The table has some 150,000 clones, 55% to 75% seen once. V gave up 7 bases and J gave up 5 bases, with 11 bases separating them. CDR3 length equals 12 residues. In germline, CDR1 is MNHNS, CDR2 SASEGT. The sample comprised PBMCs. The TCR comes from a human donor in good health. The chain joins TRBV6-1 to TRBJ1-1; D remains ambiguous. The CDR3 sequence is CASIFPSTEAFF. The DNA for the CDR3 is TGTGCCAGCATATTCCCTTCGACTGAAGCTTTCTTT.